This T cell receptor beta chain was identified during a study of cytomegalovirus exposure and HLA in healthy donors. Regarding the study as a whole: In the analysis, some V segments, TRBV6-2 and TRBV6-3 included, were excluded as indistinguishable.

Turning to this clone: Its antigen is unknown.

Use of 60 Vbeta and 13 Jbeta primers characterized the PCR. Repertoires were generated with immunoSEQ multiplex PCR, while TCRdb's copy carries only in-frame clones and drops some. Of about 200,000 clones listed, approximately 80% are singletons. This CDR3 has 16 amino acids. Germline V gene data show CDR1 as LGHNT and CDR2 as FRNRAP. Trimming took off 7 bases at V and 3 bases at J, with 18 bases between the two ends. The chain recombines TRBV12-5 with TRBJ2-2; the D gene is possibly TRBD2 (6 bases). The source of this sequence is a male donor in good health and CMV-seronegative. Material: PBMCs. CDR3 nucleotide sequence: TGTGCTAGTGCCCCCTCAGGGACTTTATACACCGGGGAGCTGTTTTTT. Translating gives CASAPSGTLYTGELFF.